This note documents a single T cell receptor beta chain sequence. The clone's antigen remains unknown. No quality values exist for individual bases; no much larger clone is one base distant. Taken from the germline V gene (reference sequence), the CDR1 and CDR2 loops are DFQATT and SNEGSKA. From its cysteine to its phenylalanine, the CDR3 spans 14 amino acids. CDR3 DNA is the only sequence kept; it has 42 bases, read in frame from the first base. Trimming takes 3 bases from V and 5 bases from J, and the germline ends sit 17 bases apart. To demonstrate the VDJtools post-analysis software, the study profiled TCR beta repertoires from the peripheral blood of under 15 young patients with multiple sclerosis. The patients with multiple sclerosis were children and adolescents between roughly 6 and 17 years of age. Library preparation employed PCR. Sequencing took place on an Illumina HiSeq 2500. Unique molecular identifiers were incorporated into TCR beta cDNA libraries to reduce PCR and sequencing biases. Every 1 to 10 million input T cells yielded 500,000 or so cDNA molecules, meaning each molecule approximated one T cell. Patient libraries were prepared and sequenced with the same protocol used for the earlier healthy control dataset. Within a given batch, samples were prepared together, multiplexed and sequenced on the same HiSeq lane. Per the original workflow: MIGEC handled the raw barcoded reads, throwing out single-read molecular identifier groups before consensus assembly and CDR3 extraction. Clonotype tables were post-analysed with VDJtools, normalizing diversity by down-sampling all datasets to the smallest sample size. Repertoire overlap clustering matched CDR3 amino acid but not nucleotide sequences to correct batch-related cross-sample contamination. The public reads were reprocessed in TCRdb via fastp at Q25 and MiXCR, keeping in-frame beta chains. Under each unique CDR3 protein, matching rows form one entry showing the most common genes and DNA. It is TCRdb's table, rather than the study itself, that gives the V and J calls and clone size. This sample is represented by some 370,000 distinct CDR3 sequences; roughly 36% of them were singletons. Jointly, the top ten make up under 15% of the sample.

These data are taken from a study of post-analysis software for immune sequencing data (dated by TCRdb to the mid-2010s). General notes on the study: The recorded disease courses included relapsing-remitting, secondary progressive and progressive-relapsing multiple sclerosis, and some patients had no subtype annotation. The patient repertoires were set against eleven to twelve previously published healthy control repertoires from donors whose ages ranged from 6 to 25 years. A subset of samples was prepared in parallel using single-end sample barcoding, then pooled and co-amplified after Illumina adapter ligation. Summary of the overall study and its limitations: When samples were clustered directly using the F measure, samples prepared in the same batch co-clustered strongly, which prompted a batch-effect correction. Compared with controls, multiple sclerosis patients had significantly lower normalized Chao1 diversity, a finding suggesting substantial peripheral T-cell clonal expansion. The multiple sclerosis patient group was slightly younger than the control group. Significantly higher frequencies in patients than in controls were found for five or six TRBV segments, including TRBV5-6, TRBV5-1 and TRBV20-1.

Recombination linked TRBV20-1 to TRBJ2-7; no D gene is confidently identified. The receptor's source is a girl between 5 and 17 years old with multiple sclerosis. The specimen sequenced was blood. The CDR3 here reads CSARAPGVGNEQYF. In nucleotide form, the sequence is TGCAGTGCTAGGGCGCCGGGCGTGGGGAACGAGCAGTACTTC.